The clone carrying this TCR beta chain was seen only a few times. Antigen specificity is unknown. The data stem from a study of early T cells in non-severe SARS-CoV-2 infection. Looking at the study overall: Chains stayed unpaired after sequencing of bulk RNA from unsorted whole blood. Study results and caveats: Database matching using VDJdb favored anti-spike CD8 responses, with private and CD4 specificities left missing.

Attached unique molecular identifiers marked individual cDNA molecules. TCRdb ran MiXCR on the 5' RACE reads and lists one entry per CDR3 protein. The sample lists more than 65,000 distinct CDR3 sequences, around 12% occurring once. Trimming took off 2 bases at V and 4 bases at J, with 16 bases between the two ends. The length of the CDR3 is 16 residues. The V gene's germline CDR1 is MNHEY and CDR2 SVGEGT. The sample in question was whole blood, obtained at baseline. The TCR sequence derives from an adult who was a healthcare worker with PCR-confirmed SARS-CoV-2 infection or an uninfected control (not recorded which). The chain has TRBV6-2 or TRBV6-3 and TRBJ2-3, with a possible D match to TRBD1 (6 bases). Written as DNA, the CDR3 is TGTGCCAGCAGTTACACAGGGACCCGCGCGGCAGATACGCAGTATTTT. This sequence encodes CASSYTGTRAADTQYF.